This T cell receptor (beta chain) was observed in a study of T-cell reconstitution after alpha-beta-depleted transplantation in children. Unique molecular identifiers were incorporated during preparation of the TCRbeta library. TCRdb independently ran MiXCR on the PCR reads; one entry per CDR3 protein. Counted here are fewer than 35,000 distinct CDR3 sequences, 5% to 7% occurring once; the ten biggest clones make up 25% to 30%. This clonotype appeared many times. Its antigen is not known. General study findings and limits: There were reportedly several hundred expanded graft clones from which alpha-beta T cells came about two months after transplant. Recipient T cells and thymic progenitors that survived gave rise to the high TCRbeta diversity observed at day 60 in some patients. A year had passed since transplant, and T-cell counts and diversity by then came mostly from newly produced T cells.

The V end was cut by 2 bases, the J end by 4 bases, with 8 bases between. The CDR3 is made up of 13 amino acids. Germline CDR1 and CDR2: MNHEY and SVGAGI. This sequence originates from a child less than two years old who had a stem cell transplant for acute myeloid leukemia, so the T cells may come from the graft donor. J is TRBJ1-1 and V is TRBV6-5; unclear D gene. The starting material was peripheral blood, obtained 60 days after TCRalphabeta/CD19-depleted stem cell transplant. The CDR3 here is CASSYDLFTEAFF. The CDR3 DNA reads as TGTGCCAGCAGTTACGATCTCTTCACTGAAGCTTTCTTT.